These T cell receptor beta chains were read from a single sample in a study of CD8 T cells in ankylosing spondylitis. TCRdb recomputed calls from the 5' RACE reads with MiXCR, one row per CDR3 protein. The sample consists of 210,000 or so distinct CDR3 sequences, approximately 7.6% of them appearing once. The sample comprised blood, either unsorted or a sorted T cell fraction (not recorded which). The origin of the receptors is a female donor with ankylosing spondylitis or in good health (not recorded which). Each CDR3 is given with its conserved first and last residue. A D gene is named only where the DNA matches it firmly. Clone size is not always given. Where it is, it says once, few, many or a class for expanded clones.

j_call v_call clone_size d_call cdr3_aa cdr3_nt
TRBJ2-1 TRBV3-1 . TRBD1 CATCPNRGLDNEQFF TGTGCCACCTGCCCGAACAGGGGGCTGGACAATGAGCAGTTCTTC
TRBJ2-5 TRBV7-2 few . CASLGEKTQYF TGTGCCAGCCTCGGGGAGAAGACCCAGTACTTC
TRBJ1-2 TRBV27 many . CASTPRGRGYGYTF TGTGCCAGCACCCCGCGCGGCAGGGGCTATGGCTACACCTTC
TRBJ2-5 TRBV5-5 many . CASSLAVSQETQYF TGTGCCAGCAGTTTGGCGGTGTCCCAAGAGACCCAGTACTTC
TRBJ2-7 TRBV20-1 . TRBD2 CSASSGRGGYEQYF TGCAGTGCAAGTAGCGGGAGAGGGGGCTACGAGCAGTACTTC
TRBJ2-5 TRBV11-2 few TRBD2 CASSPLRERETQYF TGTGCCAGCAGCCCCCTGCGGGAGCGGGAGACCCAGTACTTC
TRBJ2-7 TRBV20-1 many . CSASLNYEQYF TGCAGTGCTAGCCTAAATTACGAGCAGTACTTC
TRBJ2-5 TRBV7-2 many TRBD2 CASSPTSGAGETQYF TGTGCCAGCAGTCCGACTAGCGGGGCCGGGGAGACCCAGTACTTC
TRBJ2-7 TRBV20-1 many . CSARGSDVTYEQYF TGCAGTGCTAGAGGTTCGGACGTAACCTACGAGCAGTACTTC
TRBJ2-1 TRBV20-1 many . CSARDGGIIYNEQFF TGCAGTGCTAGAGATGGCGGTATAATTTACAATGAGCAGTTCTTC
TRBJ2-5 TRBV20-1 many TRBD1 CSALTGEKETQYF TGCAGTGCCTTGACAGGGGAGAAAGAGACCCAGTACTTC
TRBJ2-1 TRBV5-4 many . CASSLGGSDEQFF TGTGCCAGCAGCTTGGGGGGGAGTGATGAGCAGTTCTTC
TRBJ2-5 TRBV6-1 many . CASSAHGTQETQYF TGTGCCAGCAGTGCGCACGGGACTCAAGAGACCCAGTACTTC
TRBJ2-3 TRBV20-1 many . CSARDLASGTDTQYF TGCAGTGCTAGAGATTTGGCTAGCGGCACAGATACGCAGTATTTT
TRBJ2-7 TRBV4-1 . . CASSPTPGTSPYEQYF TGCGCCAGCAGCCCGACCCCCGGGACTTCCCCCTACGAGCAGTACTTC